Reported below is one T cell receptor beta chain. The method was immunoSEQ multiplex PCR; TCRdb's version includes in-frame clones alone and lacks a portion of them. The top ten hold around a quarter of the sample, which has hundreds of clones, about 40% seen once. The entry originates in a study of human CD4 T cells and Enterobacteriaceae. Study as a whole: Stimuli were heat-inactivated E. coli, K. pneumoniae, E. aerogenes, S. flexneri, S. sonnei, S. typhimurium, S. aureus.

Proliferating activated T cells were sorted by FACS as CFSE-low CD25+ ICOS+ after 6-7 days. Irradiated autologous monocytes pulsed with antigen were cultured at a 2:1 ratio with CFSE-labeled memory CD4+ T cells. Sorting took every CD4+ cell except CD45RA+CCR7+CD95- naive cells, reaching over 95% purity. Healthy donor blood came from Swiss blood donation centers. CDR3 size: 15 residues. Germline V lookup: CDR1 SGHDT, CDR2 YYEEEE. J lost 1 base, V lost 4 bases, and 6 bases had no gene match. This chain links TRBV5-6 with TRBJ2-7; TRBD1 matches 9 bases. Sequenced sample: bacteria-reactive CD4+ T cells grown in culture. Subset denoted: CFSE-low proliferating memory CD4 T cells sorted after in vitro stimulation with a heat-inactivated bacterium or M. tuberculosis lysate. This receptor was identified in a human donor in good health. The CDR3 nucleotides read TGTGCCAGCAGCCCTTGGGACAGGGTGTCCTACGAGCAGTACTTC. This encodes CASSPWDRVSYEQYF.